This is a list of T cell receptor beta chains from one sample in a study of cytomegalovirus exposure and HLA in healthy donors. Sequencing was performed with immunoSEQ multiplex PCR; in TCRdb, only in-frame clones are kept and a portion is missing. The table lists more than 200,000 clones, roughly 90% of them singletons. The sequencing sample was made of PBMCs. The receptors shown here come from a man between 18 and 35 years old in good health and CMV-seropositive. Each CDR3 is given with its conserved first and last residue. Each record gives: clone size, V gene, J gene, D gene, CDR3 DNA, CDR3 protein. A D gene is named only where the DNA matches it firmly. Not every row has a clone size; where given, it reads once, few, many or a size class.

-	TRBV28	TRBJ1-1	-	TGTGCCAGCAGTGAAGAATCCGAGGGGGTGAACACTGAAGCTTTCTTT	CASSEESEGVNTEAFF
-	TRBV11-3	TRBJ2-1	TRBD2	TGTGCCAGCAGCTCGGGACTAGAGTGGGATGAGCAGTTCTTC	CASSSGLEWDEQFF
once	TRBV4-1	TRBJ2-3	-	TGCGCCAGCAGCCAAGACGGTGGAAGGGTAGATACGCAGTATTTT	CASSQDGGRVDTQYF
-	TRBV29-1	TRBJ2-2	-	TGCAGCGCCGAAGACAGACCAAACACCGGGGAGCTGTTTTTT	CSAEDRPNTGELFF
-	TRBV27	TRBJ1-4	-	TGTGCCAGCAGTTTCAAGGTCTTCCCTGAAAAACTGTTTTTT	CASSFKVFPEKLFF
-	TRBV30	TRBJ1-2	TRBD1	TGTGCCTGGACCCACCGGCAGGGGGGGGATATTGGCTACACCTTC	CAWTHRQGGDIGYTF
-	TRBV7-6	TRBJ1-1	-	TGTGCCAGCAGCTTAGCCGGGCACAGCGAAGCTTTCTTT	CASSLAGHSEAFF
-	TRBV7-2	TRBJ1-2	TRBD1	TGTGCCAGCAGCCTCCAGGGGGCTGGCTACACCTTC	CASSLQGAGYTF
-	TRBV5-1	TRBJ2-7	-	TGCGCCAGCACCCCGCTCCTAGCGTCAAGCTCCTACGAGCAGTACTTC	CASTPLLASSSYEQYF
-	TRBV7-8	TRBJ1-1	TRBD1	TGTGCCAGCAGCCTGAGGGACAGGGGAAACACTGAAGCTTTCTTT	CASSLRDRGNTEAFF
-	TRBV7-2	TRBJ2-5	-	TGTGCCAGCAGCTGGGCACTCCTAGAGACCCAGTACTTC	CASSWALLETQYF
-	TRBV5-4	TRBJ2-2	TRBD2	TGTGCCAGCAGCTTACTAGCGGGAGGGCCGAGTGGCACCGGGGAGCTGTTTTTT	CASSLLAGGPSGTGELFF
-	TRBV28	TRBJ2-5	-	TGTGCCAGCAGTTTTCTCAGGGAATCGGAGACCCAGTACTTC	CASSFLRESETQYF